A selection of T cell receptor beta chains follows, all from one sample in a study of cytomegalovirus exposure and HLA in healthy donors. Generated by immunoSEQ multiplex PCR, the TCRdb table keeps only in-frame clones and is missing some. The profile shows about 170,000 clones, roughly 70% of them singletons. Sequenced: PBMCs. These TCRs come from a woman aged 18-35 years in good health and CMV-seropositive. CDR3s include the opening cysteine and the closing phenylalanine or tryptophan. The D gene is left open where the match is weak. Size is stated for part of the rows, as once, few or many counts, or as a class when the clone is expanded.

TRBJ1-2	.	TRBD1	TRBV7-6	CASSLSGGDGYTF	TGTGCCAGCAGCTTATCAGGGGGCGATGGCTACACCTTC
TRBJ2-7	.	TRBD2	TRBV30	CAWTRGGVVYEQYF	TGTGCCTGGACCCGGGGGGGGGTTGTCTACGAGCAGTACTTC
TRBJ1-6	.	TRBD1	TRBV4-3	CASSPGRQGGSPLHF	TGCGCCAGCAGCCCCGGTCGGCAGGGGGGTTCACCCCTCCACTTT
TRBJ1-2	.	.	TRBV18	CASSPRTGNDYGYTF	TGTGCCAGCTCACCGAGGACGGGAAATGACTATGGCTACACCTTC
TRBJ2-3	few	TRBD1	TRBV15	CAPRTGSTDTQYF	TGTGCCCCGCGGACAGGAAGCACAGATACGCAGTATTTT
TRBJ2-7	.	.	TRBV4-2	CASSRVVGTYEQYF	TGTGCCAGCAGCCGAGTAGTCGGGACCTACGAGCAGTACTTC
TRBJ2-1	.	TRBD1	TRBV5-6	CASSLTGGDEQFF	TGTGCCAGCAGCCTGACAGGGGGCGATGAGCAGTTCTTC
TRBJ2-7	.	TRBD1	TRBV27	CASSLPPDRVHEQYF	TGTGCCAGCAGTTTACCGCCCGACAGGGTCCACGAGCAGTACTTC
TRBJ2-3	once	.	TRBV7-3	CASSKEWSTDTQYF	TGTGCCAGCAGCAAAGAGTGGAGCACAGATACGCAGTATTTT
TRBJ2-3	once	TRBD2	TRBV9	CASSVVARGGNLDTQYF	TGTGCCAGCAGCGTAGTGGCGCGGGGGGGCAATTTGGATACGCAGTATTTT
TRBJ2-2	.	TRBD1	TRBV7-2	CASSPGTGNTGELFF	TGTGCCAGCAGCCCCGGGACAGGGAACACCGGGGAGCTGTTTTTT
TRBJ1-1	.	.	TRBV19	CASSISWGRMNTEAFF	TGTGCCAGTAGTATAAGTTGGGGGCGCATGAACACTGAAGCTTTCTTT
TRBJ1-1	once	.	TRBV18	CASSPPGWGDTEAFF	TGTGCCAGCTCACCCCCTGGGTGGGGGGACACTGAAGCTTTCTTT
TRBJ1-5	.	.	TRBV4-2	CASSQDGGQPQHF	TGTGCCAGCAGCCAAGATGGAGGGCAGCCCCAGCATTTT
TRBJ2-7	few	.	TRBV28	CASSLRDKGTYEQYF	TGTGCCAGCAGTCTCCGGGACAAGGGGACCTACGAGCAGTACTTC
TRBJ2-1	.	.	TRBV6-6	CASSYSPAEVNEQFF	TGTGCCAGCAGTTACTCTCCCGCTGAGGTAAATGAGCAGTTCTTC
TRBJ2-2	.	TRBD2	TRBV4-3	CASSQAVAGEAGELFF	TGCGCCAGCAGCCAAGCGGTAGCGGGAGAGGCCGGGGAGCTGTTTTTT
TRBJ2-1	.	TRBD1	TRBV4-2	CASSQATGAYNEQFF	TGTGCCAGCAGCCAAGCGACAGGGGCCTACAATGAGCAGTTCTTC
TRBJ2-1	.	.	TRBV29-1	CSGRLAGGTNEQFF	TGCAGCGGTCGTCTAGCTGGCGGCACTAATGAGCAGTTCTTC
TRBJ2-7	.	.	TRBV6-5	CASMSGHEQYF	TGTGCCAGCATGAGCGGCCACGAGCAGTACTTC
TRBJ2-7	.	TRBD1	TRBV5-1	CASSLGAGGVYEQYF	TGCGCCAGCAGCTTGGGAGCAGGGGGCGTTTACGAGCAGTACTTC
TRBJ1-3	few	.	TRBV2	CASTARSVSGNTIYF	TGTGCCAGCACAGCGCGATCAGTCTCTGGAAACACCATATATTTT
TRBJ2-5	once	.	TRBV11-2	CASSLGEVTQYF	TGTGCCAGCAGCTTAGGGGAGGTGACCCAGTACTTC
TRBJ1-1	.	.	TRBV11-2	CASSLDSRAFF	TGTGCCAGCAGCTTGGACAGCCGGGCTTTCTTT
TRBJ1-1	few	TRBD1	TRBV5-1	CASSPTTGKGNTEAFF	TGCGCCAGCAGCCCGACGACAGGGAAAGGGAACACTGAAGCTTTCTTT
TRBJ2-2	.	TRBD1	TRBV2	CASKRGTENTGELFF	TGTGCCAGCAAAAGGGGGACAGAGAACACCGGGGAGCTGTTTTTT
TRBJ1-4	.	.	TRBV30	CAWKLGGAQNEKLFF	TGTGCCTGGAAACTCGGAGGGGCCCAAAATGAAAAACTGTTTTTT
TRBJ2-1	once	.	TRBV6-1	CATSMASVQSGRQFF	TGTGCCACCTCGATGGCTAGCGTCCAATCGGGCCGCCAGTTCTTC
TRBJ1-3	.	TRBD1	TRBV7-9	CASSFQDRAGNTIYF	TGTGCCAGCAGCTTCCAGGACAGGGCTGGAAACACCATATATTTT
TRBJ1-1	.	.	TRBV5-4	CASSLSPGLNTEAFF	TGTGCCAGCAGCCTGAGCCCCGGGTTGAACACTGAAGCTTTCTTT
TRBJ1-6	once	TRBD1	TRBV9	CASSVGGTGVYSPLHF	TGTGCCAGCAGCGTAGGCGGGACAGGGGTTTATTCACCCCTCCACTTT
TRBJ2-7	.	.	TRBV6-1	CASSRDSREQYF	TGTGCCAGCAGCAGAGACAGTCGCGAGCAGTACTTC
TRBJ2-1	few	.	TRBV7-3	CASSATGLYNEQFF	TGTGCCAGCAGCGCCACAGGTCTTTACAATGAGCAGTTCTTC
TRBJ1-1	.	.	TRBV5-6	CASSSGHDTEAFF	TGTGCCAGCAGCTCCGGACACGACACTGAAGCTTTCTTT
TRBJ2-7	.	TRBD2	TRBV28	CASRLAGGSSYEQYF	TGTGCCAGCAGACTAGCGGGGGGTAGCTCCTACGAGCAGTACTTC
TRBJ1-1	.	.	TRBV9	CASSLLDLRGTEAFF	TGTGCCAGCAGCCTCTTGGACCTGAGGGGGACTGAAGCTTTCTTT
TRBJ1-1	few	.	TRBV19	CASSISRFEGWTEAFF	TGTGCCAGTAGTATTAGCCGGTTTGAGGGATGGACTGAAGCTTTCTTT
TRBJ1-2	.	.	TRBV20-1	CSARENYGYTF	TGCAGTGCTAGGGAGAACTATGGCTACACCTTC
TRBJ1-5	once	TRBD1	TRBV19	CASRDREQPQHF	TGTGCCAGCCGGGACAGGGAACAGCCCCAGCATTTT
TRBJ2-5	few	.	TRBV18	CASSPGGGGRETQYF	TGTGCCAGCTCACCAGGCGGGGGCGGAAGGGAGACCCAGTACTTC
TRBJ2-1	.	TRBD1	TRBV7-8	CASSFRDRLDNEQFF	TGTGCCAGCAGCTTCCGGGACAGGCTAGACAATGAGCAGTTCTTC
TRBJ2-5	.	.	TRBV5-4	CASSLTGIQETQYF	TGTGCCAGCAGCTTAACAGGAATCCAAGAGACCCAGTACTTC
TRBJ2-3	.	.	TRBV5-1	CASSLGRGGDTQYF	TGCGCCAGCAGCTTGGGCAGGGGTGGAGATACGCAGTATTTT
TRBJ2-1	once	.	TRBV4-1	CASSIRDKGNEQFF	TGCGCCAGCAGCATCCGGGACAAAGGCAATGAGCAGTTCTTC
TRBJ2-1	.	.	TRBV29-1	CSVERGSRNNEQFF	TGCAGCGTTGAAAGAGGGAGTCGGAACAATGAGCAGTTCTTC
TRBJ2-7	.	TRBD2	TRBV7-2	CASSLTSGGTYEQYF	TGTGCCAGCAGCTTGACTAGCGGGGGGACCTACGAGCAGTACTTC
TRBJ2-3	few	.	TRBV7-9	CASSFNRPADTQYF	TGTGCCAGCAGCTTTAACAGGCCCGCAGATACGCAGTATTTT
TRBJ1-5	.	.	TRBV7-3	CASSLGAGGTGSNQPQHF	TGTGCCAGCAGCTTAGGGGCGGGTGGTACAGGGAGCAATCAGCCCCAGCATTTT
TRBJ1-5	.	TRBD1	TRBV9	CASSVGPSGQPKSQHF	TGTGCCAGCAGCGTAGGTCCTTCGGGACAGCCTAAGTCCCAGCATTTT
TRBJ2-7	.	TRBD1	TRBV5-4	CASSVKPGQSSYEQYF	TGTGCCAGCAGCGTAAAACCGGGACAGAGCTCCTACGAGCAGTACTTC
TRBJ2-5	.	TRBD2	TRBV18	CASSPPSVLAGRETQYF	TGTGCCAGCTCACCACCGAGTGTCCTAGCGGGGAGGGAGACCCAGTACTTC
TRBJ1-1	.	.	TRBV7-2	CASSPVHARVTEAFF	TGTGCCAGCAGCCCCGTCCATGCCCGGGTAACTGAAGCTTTCTTT
TRBJ2-7	.	.	TRBV5-1	CASGRGSSYEQYF	TGCGCCAGCGGACGGGGGAGCTCCTACGAGCAGTACTTC
TRBJ1-3	.	TRBD1	TRBV9	CASSVGQGTGNTIYF	TGTGCCAGCAGCGTAGGACAGGGGACTGGAAACACCATATATTTT
TRBJ2-7	.	.	TRBV5-6	CASSSDSNSYEQYF	TGTGCCAGCAGCTCGGACAGTAATTCCTACGAGCAGTACTTC
TRBJ1-2	.	TRBD1	TRBV28	CASSPLLQGNGYTF	TGTGCCAGCAGCCCCCTCTTACAGGGGAATGGCTACACCTTC
TRBJ1-1	once	.	TRBV29-1	CSVGGPNTEAFF	TGCAGCGTTGGGGGGCCGAACACTGAAGCTTTCTTT
TRBJ1-1	.	.	TRBV10-3	CAITDSGTEAFF	TGTGCCATCACGGACAGCGGCACTGAAGCTTTCTTT